Listed below are T cell receptor beta chains from one sample, sequenced in a study of blood T cell repertoires in COVID-19. Profiling relied on immunoSEQ multiplex PCR, and the TCRdb table lists in-frame clones only, not all of them. The sample has 50,000 to 75,000 clones, roughly 89% seen once. Sequenced: peripheral blood. The receptors were sampled from a human donor in a cohort sampled during active COVID-19. CDR3s include the opening cysteine and the closing phenylalanine or tryptophan. A D gene is named only where the DNA matches it firmly. Clone size is stated in some rows and not others, as once, few, many or a class when expanded.

>TRBV5-1|.|.|TRBJ1-1
TGCGCCAGCAGCCGAGGCCAGAACCATGGGAGCACTGAAGCTTTCTTT
CASSRGQNHGSTEAFF
>TRBV9|.|TRBD1|TRBJ2-1
TGTGCCAGCAGCGTTAGCCCGGGACAGGGATACAATGAGCAGTTCTTC
CASSVSPGQGYNEQFF
>TRBV9|.|.|TRBJ2-5
TGTGCCAGCAGCGTAGCCCCGGGTCCGCCTCAAGAGACCCAGTACTTC
CASSVAPGPPQETQYF
>TRBV28|.|TRBD2|TRBJ2-5
TGTGCCAGCAGCCAAACCTATCTAGCGGGGGCGCGGGGAGAGACCCAGTACTTC
CASSQTYLAGARGETQYF
>TRBV7-2|.|TRBD2|TRBJ2-3
TGTGCCAGCAGCCAAGATAGCGGGGGGGTAACAGATACGCAGTATTTT
CASSQDSGGVTDTQYF
>TRBV9|.|.|TRBJ2-1
TGTGCCAGCAGCGTAGAGGCTAGCGCCTACAATGAGCAGTTCTTC
CASSVEASAYNEQFF
>TRBV15|.|.|TRBJ2-7
TGTGCCACCAGCAGAGACGGTTACGAGCAGTACTTC
CATSRDGYEQYF
>TRBV2|.|TRBD1|TRBJ1-5
TGTGCCAGCAGTGGGGGACAGGCAGATCAGCCCCAGCATTTT
CASSGGQADQPQHF
>TRBV4-2|.|.|TRBJ2-3
TGTGCCAGCAGCCAAGAAGTGAGCATCCCAGATACGCAGTATTTT
CASSQEVSIPDTQYF
>TRBV28|.|.|TRBJ2-2
TGTGCCAGCGGCGGGTTGAACACCGGGGAGCTGTTTTTT
CASGGLNTGELFF
>TRBV19|.|TRBD1|TRBJ2-5
TGTGCCAGTAGTAACGGACAGGGGCGGGGAGAGACCCAGTACTTC
CASSNGQGRGETQYF
>TRBV27|.|TRBD1|TRBJ2-5
TGTGCCAGCAGTTTCCCTCTCTTAACCAGAAGACAGGGGCGGGAGACCCAGTACTTC
CASSFPLLTRRQGRETQYF
>TRBV12-3/TRBV12-4|.|.|TRBJ1-5
TGTGCCAGCAGTTACGGGGATCAGCCCCAGCATTTT
CASSYGDQPQHF
>TRBV19|.|.|TRBJ2-2
TGTGCCAGTAGTATCGGGGAAACCAGGGGACGGGCGGGCACCGGGGAGCTGTTTTTT
CASSIGETRGRAGTGELFF
>TRBV19|once|.|TRBJ1-5
TGTGCCAGTAGTAACACCCCTAGCAATCAGCCCCAGCATTTT
CASSNTPSNQPQHF
>TRBV5-1|once|TRBD2|TRBJ2-7
TGCGCCAGCAGCTTGAGGGCCGCCGGGACTAGCGGGACACCCAGCTCCTACGAGCAGTACTTC
CASSLRAAGTSGTPSSYEQYF
>TRBV28|.|.|TRBJ1-6
TGTGCCAGCAGTTTCCCCGACTGGGCCTATAATTCACCCCTCCACTTT
CASSFPDWAYNSPLHF